The T cell receptor beta chain under discussion was sequenced for a study of blood T cell repertoires in COVID-19. About the study: Sites across the United States, Italy and Spain contributed samples from acute and convalescent COVID-19. The cDNA or gDNA used as material had been derived from T cells, B-cell-depleted T cells, or PBMCs.

The CDR3 is made up of 15 amino acids. Germline CDR1 and CDR2: LNHDA and SQIVND (reference sequence). V lost 3 bases, J lost 1 base, and 13 bases lay in between. In the original analysis: Amplification of reference gene primers provided the estimated nucleated cell counts. Produced via immunoSEQ multiplex PCR; TCRdb's table is partial and in-frame only. V and J calls and clone size are as listed in that table; D and trimming were resolved from the DNA. The repertoire holds 110,000 or so clones, with approximately 85% as singletons. The sequencing sample was made of peripheral blood. This rearrangement joins TRBV19 to TRBJ2-7; D gene ambiguous. The source of this sequence is a middle-aged man with acute or convalescent COVID-19. The CDR3 sequence: CASSISAGISYEQYF. The CDR3 DNA reads TGTGCCAGTAGTATTAGTGCAGGAATTTCCTACGAGCAGTACTTC.